These 3 T cell receptor beta chains originate from one sample sequenced in a study of cytomegalovirus exposure and HLA in healthy donors. Amplification used 60 Vbeta primers and 13 Jbeta primers. Clones were read by immunoSEQ multiplex PCR, and TCRdb kept only the in-frame ones, dropping some. The sample comprises roughly 200,000 clones, 70% to 80% of which are singletons, and less than 3.5% rests with the top ten. The material sequenced was PBMCs. The receptors here all came from a woman aged 55-70 years in good health and CMV-seropositive.

The V gene is TRBV4-2, the J gene TRBJ2-7; 10 bases fit TRBD2. Trimming took 1 base from V and 2 from J; bases not matched to a gene: 11. CDR3 length: 18 residues. Germline V gives CDR1 LGHNA, CDR2 YNFKEQ. The DNA of the CDR3 is TGTGCCAGCAGCCAAGGTTCGGTAGCGGGGGGTTCAACCTACGAGCAGTACTTC. It translates to CASSQGSVAGGSTYEQYF.

The chain combines TRBV18 with TRBJ1-3; D is uncertain. Trimming took 3 bases from V and 5 from J, leaving 11 bases between them. In germline, CDR1 is KGHSH, CDR2 LQKENI. The length of the CDR3 is 14 residues. The CDR3 DNA follows: TGTGCCAGCTCACCCGGAGAGCATAGAAACACCATATATTTT. This sequence encodes CASSPGEHRNTIYF.

Comment on this clone: Other DNA sequences from this sample encode an identical CDR3 as well. The chain couples TRBV6-6 to TRBJ1-5; D not certain. The ends were cut back, 7 bases at V and 0 bases at J, with 10 bases in the middle. The CDR3 has 14 residues. From germline, CDR1 is MNHNY and CDR2 SVGAGI (reference sequence). Here the CDR3 reads CASIGRGSNQPQHF. The CDR3 coding sequence is TGTGCCAGCATAGGTCGGGGTAGCAATCAGCCCCAGCATTTT.